This T cell receptor beta chain was sequenced during a study of CD8+ T cells in alopecia areata. Worth noting for this clone: Its antigen is as yet unknown.

Study findings and constraints: More clonal than normal scalp was lesional scalp, particularly alopecia totalis/universalis.

V dropped 6 bases and J dropped 1; count of bases not matched to a gene: 3. Germline CDR1 SQVTM, CDR2 ANQGSEA. This CDR3 has 13 residues. Regarding treatment: oral pan-JAK inhibitor, 5-10 mg twice daily. Peripheral blood, together with lesional scalp punch biopsies, was collected from alopecia areata patients. Isolated RNA was reverse transcribed into cDNA used as the sequencing template. Data came from immunoSEQ multiplex PCR; TCRdb stores just in-frame clones and leaves some out. The table shows 150,000 to 200,000 clones, with roughly 65% occurring only once. This sequence was found in a human donor with alopecia areata. V is TRBV29-1 and J is TRBJ2-3, with 8 bases lining up with TRBD1. The specimen was CD4+ T cells sorted from blood, collected at week 4, from a patient treated with tofacitinib. CDR3 DNA sequence: TGCAGCGTACCGGGACAGGGCACAGATACGCAGTATTTT. Encoded protein: CSVPGQGTDTQYF.